The 24 T cell receptor beta chains given below trace back to one sample, sequenced in a study of T cell responses to AZD1222 COVID-19 vaccine. Assay used: immunoSEQ multiplex PCR; TCRdb lists only in-frame clones, some missing. The table has approximately 200,000 clones, roughly nine tenths seen once; the top ten hold around 3.6%. This specimen consisted of peripheral blood, obtained 28 days after the second AZD1222 dose. The receptor set was obtained from an adult who received the AZD1222 COVID-19 vaccine.

This clone was detected only a few times. This sequence joins TRBV29-1 and TRBJ1-1; D gene uncertain. CDR1 and CDR2 from the germline V gene are SQVTM and ANQGSEA. V lost 2 bases, J lost 2 bases, and 12 bases lay in between. The CDR3 is made up of 14 amino acids. The CDR3 sequence is CSVELPATNTEAFF. DNA of the CDR3: TGCAGCGTTGAACTCCCAGCGACTAACACTGAAGCTTTCTTT.

The rearrangement joins TRBV6-2 or TRBV6-3 to TRBJ2-1; no firm D call. Germline CDR1 is MNHEY and CDR2 is SVGEGT. The CDR3 runs to 12 residues. Trimming left V 2 bases short and J 7 bases short, with 6 bases between. The CDR3 nucleotides read TGTGCCAGCAGTTACGTGGAGAATGAGCAGTTCTTC. This encodes CASSYVENEQFF.

The chain combines TRBV5-4 with TRBJ1-2; D perhaps matches TRBD1 (5 bases). The CDR3 has 16 residues. Germline V lookup: CDR1 SGHNT, CDR2 YYREEE (reference sequence). V was cut by 0 bases and J by 4 bases, with 16 bases left in between. The CDR3 protein is CASSLGSGERGYGYTF. The CDR3 nucleotides are TGTGCCAGCAGCTTGGGTAGCGGGGAGAGGGGCTATGGCTACACCTTC. Filled out from reference TRBV5-4 and TRBJ1-2, the complete variable domain reads ETGVTQSPTHLIKTRGQQVTLRCSSQSGHNTVSWYQQALGQGPQFIFQYYREEENGRGNFPPRFSGLQFPNYSSELNVNALELDDSALYLCASSLGSGERGYGYTFGSGTRLTVV.

In this sample, this clone turned up once. This sequence joins TRBV5-1 and TRBJ2-7; no reliable D call. Per germline, CDR1 SGHRS and CDR2 YFSETQ. This CDR3 is 12 amino acids long. V lost 5 bases to trimming and J lost 5 bases, with 11 bases between them. CDR3 residues: CASRESFDEQYF. CDR3 nucleotide sequence: TGCGCCAGCAGAGAGTCCTTTGACGAGCAGTACTTC.

This sequence joins TRBV7-2 and TRBJ2-7, with unresolved D. Germline lookup yields CDR1 SGHTA and CDR2 FQGNSA. V gave up 5 bases and J gave up 4 bases, with 12 bases separating them. CDR3 length: 13 amino acids. The CDR3 DNA sequence: TGTGCCAGCAGCATTCCGGGTCTTTACGAGCAGTACTTC. Amino acids: CASSIPGLYEQYF.

V is TRBV11-2 and J is TRBJ1-6, with a possible D match to TRBD1 (6 bases). V lost 5 bases, J lost 11 bases, and 16 bases lay in between. The length of the CDR3 is 14 residues. Germline V lookup: CDR1 SGHAT, CDR2 FQNNGV. This chain's CDR3 is CASSPGTSGTPLHF. CDR3 DNA sequence: TGTGCCAGCAGCCCGGGGACAAGTGGGACACCCCTCCACTTT.

The chain links TRBV28 to TRBJ2-3; no clear D. Between the trimmed V and J ends, which lost 6 bases and 13 bases, there was a span of 20 bases. The CDR3 runs to 13 residues. Germline V gives CDR1 MDHEN, CDR2 SYDVKM. The CDR3, as DNA: TGTGCCAGCAGCACTTCCGGTGGCGCGAGGAAGTATTTT. This encodes CASSTSGGARKYF.

This chain connects TRBV19 to TRBJ2-1; 12 positions match TRBD2. J lost 4 bases, V lost 7 bases, and 8 bases had no gene match. CDR1 and CDR2 from the germline V gene are LNHDA and SQIVND (reference sequence). The CDR3 runs to 16 residues. The CDR3 DNA follows: TGTGCCAGTACCCAGATGACTAGCGGGAGTTACAATGAGCAGTTCTTC. As protein: CASTQMTSGSYNEQFF.

The rearrangement uses TRBV11-3 and TRBJ1-2; unclear D gene. From germline, CDR1 is SGHNT and CDR2 YENEEA. The V end lost 4 bases, the J end lost 2 bases, and 5 bases lay between the germline ends. The length of the CDR3 is 12 residues. The CDR3 nucleotides are TGTGCCAGCAGCTGGCAAAACTATGGCTACACCTTC. Protein: CASSWQNYGYTF.

The V gene is TRBV5-6, the J gene TRBJ1-2; D possibly corresponds to TRBD1 (5 bases). CDR1 SGHDT and CDR2 YYEEEE come from the germline V gene. V was clipped by 2 bases and J by 2 bases, with 13 bases between them. The CDR3 runs 15 residues. CDR3 DNA sequence: TGTGCCAGCAGCTTTCTTTCGGGGGAAAACTATGGCTACACCTTC. Translated: CASSFLSGENYGYTF.

The chain uses TRBV4-1 and TRBJ2-7; D unclear. V gave up 4 bases and J gave up 2 bases, with 12 bases separating them. The CDR3 has 14 amino acids. The germline CDR1 and CDR2 sequences are MGHRA and YSYEKL. The CDR3, as DNA: TGCGCCAGCAGCCTCCAAGGGCTTCCCTACGAGCAGTACTTC. Translated, it gives CASSLQGLPYEQYF.

This rearrangement joins TRBV6-5 to TRBJ2-6; maybe TRBD1 (5 bases). V was shortened by 6 bases and J by 0 bases, with 6 bases between the two germline ends. The CDR3 consists of 14 residues. Germline V gives CDR1 MNHEY, CDR2 SVGAGI. CDR3 nucleotide sequence: TGTGCCAGCAGACAGGTCTCTGGGGCCAACGTCCTGACTTTC. Translated: CASRQVSGANVLTF.

The rearrangement joins TRBV15 to TRBJ2-5; D not resolved. V shed 1 base and J shed 5 bases, with 11 bases lying between them. The germline V gene has CDR1 LNHNV and CDR2 YYDKDF (reference sequence). The CDR3 is made up of 14 amino acids. In DNA, the CDR3 is TGTGCCACCAGCAGAGGACTGCTAGGGGAGACCCAGTACTTC. This translates into CATSRGLLGETQYF.

The V gene is TRBV6-1, the J gene TRBJ2-2; 8 bases line up with TRBD1. Trimming took 3 bases from V and 6 from J; bases not matched to a gene: 3. CDR1 is MNHNS, CDR2 SASEGT, per germline. This CDR3 is built from 14 residues. The CDR3 loop is CASSETGVPGELFF. As DNA, the CDR3 is TGTGCCAGCAGTGAGACAGGGGTTCCCGGGGAGCTGTTTTTT.

The J gene is TRBJ2-7, the V gene TRBV7-6, with D possibly TRBD2 on 5 matching bases. V shed 4 bases and J shed 0 bases, with 13 bases lying between them. The CDR3 totals 15 residues. Germline assignment: CDR1 SGHVS and CDR2 FNYEAQ. The CDR3 nucleotides read TGTGCCAGCAGCTCCGGGATTTCCGCCTCCTACGAGCAGTACTTC. Translation gives CASSSGISASYEQYF.

The rearrangement joins TRBV5-5 to TRBJ1-2, with 10 bases identical to TRBD1. The CDR3 has 18 amino acids. V trimming: 2 bases; J trimming: 7 bases; junction bases outside the gene matches: 17. The germline V gene encodes CDR1 SGHKS and CDR2 YYEKEE (reference sequence). The DNA of the CDR3 is TGTGCCAGCAGCTTTAGCCCCCGTGGGACAGGGGATTTGGGTGGCTACACCTTC. It encodes CASSFSPRGTGDLGGYTF.

The chain couples TRBV28 to TRBJ2-7; 9 bases match TRBD1. The CDR3 extends over 14 amino acids. After removal of 7 bases from V and 4 bases from J, the junction contained 8 bases not matched to a gene. Looked up from germline, CDR1 is MDHEN and CDR2 is SYDVKM. CDR3 nucleotides: TGTGCCAGCAACTCCCCGGGACAGGGATACGAGCAGTACTTC. Its translation: CASNSPGQGYEQYF.

The J gene is TRBJ2-1, the V gene TRBV7-2; maybe TRBD1 (5 bases). Trimming shortened V by 3 bases and J by 1 base, and 10 bases separated the two germline ends. The CDR3 has 15 residues. CDR1 and CDR2 (germline): SGHTA, FQGNSA. In nucleotides, the CDR3 is TGTGCCAGCAGCTTCCGGGCAGGGTCCTACAATGAGCAGTTCTTC. Translated, it gives CASSFRAGSYNEQFF.

The chain joins TRBV28 to TRBJ1-2; TRBD1 matches 12 bases. Losses at the gene ends were 5 bases for V and 7 bases for J; bases not matched to a gene: 5. The CDR3 has 14 amino acids. The germline V gene has CDR1 MDHEN and CDR2 SYDVKM. The CDR3 DNA reads TGTGCCAGCAGTCCCAGGGACAGGGGGCCTGGCTACACCTTC. Translated: CASSPRDRGPGYTF.

This clone was seen a handful of times. The chain has TRBV19 and TRBJ1-5; D might be TRBD1 (5 bases). CDR3 size: 20 residues. Germline V gene data show CDR1 as LNHDA and CDR2 as SQIVND (reference sequence). Trimming pared 3 bases from V and 6 bases from J, leaving 30 bases between. The DNA of the CDR3 is TGTGCCAGTAGTATTCGAGGCCCCCCGCGTGAGGGGAAGGTGACTCAGCCCCAGCATTTT. This translates into CASSIRGPPREGKVTQPQHF.

This sequence joins TRBV4-1 and TRBJ2-7, with D possibly being TRBD1 (6 bases). Germline assignment: CDR1 MGHRA and CDR2 YSYEKL. V was cut by 4 bases and J by 2 bases, with 18 bases left in between. The CDR3 sequence is 16 residues long. The CDR3 loop is CASSLLGQIRPYEQYF. The CDR3 nucleotides read TGCGCCAGCAGCCTCCTTGGACAGATCCGACCCTACGAGCAGTACTTC.

This chain uses TRBV5-1 with TRBJ2-5; 15 positions agree with TRBD2. The junction had 5 bases not matched to a gene; V was cut back by 4 bases and J by 4 bases. This CDR3 contains 16 residues. Germline loops: CDR1 SGHRS, CDR2 YFSETQ. The CDR3 bases are TGCGCCAGCAGCCCTCCGGGACTAGCGGGAGGAGAGACCCAGTACTTC. This encodes CASSPPGLAGGETQYF.

Here the CDR3 reads CATGSSYEQYF. CDR3 bases: TGCGCCACCGGGAGTAGTTACGAGCAGTACTTC. The V gene is TRBV10-2, the J gene TRBJ2-7; tentative D call: TRBD2 (6 bases). Germline CDR1 and CDR2: WSHSY and SAAADI. The V end lost 10 bases, the J end lost 4 bases, and 11 bases lay between the germline ends. The CDR3 totals 11 residues.

The chain has TRBV28 and TRBJ1-2, with 8 nucleotides matching TRBD1. The J segment lost 3 bases and the V segment lost 7 bases, leaving 13 bases of the junction unmatched. The length of the CDR3 is 16 residues. Looked up from germline, CDR1 is MDHEN and CDR2 is SYDVKM. CDR3 in amino acids: CASTLGPGGSDYGYTF. Here the CDR3 DNA reads TGTGCCAGCACCCTAGGGCCAGGGGGCTCTGACTATGGCTACACCTTC.